One sample yielded the 26 T cell receptor beta chains listed below, sequenced in a study of spatial heterogeneity in lung cancer. TCRdb passed the 5' RACE reads through MiXCR, listing each CDR3 protein once. The sample contains 13,000 or so distinct CDR3 sequences, 3.8% of which appear only once. Time point meaning: sample taken at primary tumor resection. The sample was PBMCs, taken at surgery. Receptors originate from a male donor with early-stage non-small cell lung cancer.

This clonotype was counted many times. The chain links TRBV5-5 to TRBJ1-4; D is possibly TRBD1 (6 bases). Germline V gene lookup returns CDR1 SGHKS and CDR2 YYEKEE (reference sequence). The CDR3 consists of 14 residues. V shed 3 bases and J shed 3 bases, with 9 bases lying between them. Here the CDR3 DNA reads TGTGCCAGCAGCTCGACAGGATCTAATGAAAAACTGTTTTTT. This codes for CASSSTGSNEKLFF.

This clonotype was observed at least ten times. The chain couples TRBV11-2 to TRBJ2-3, with a weak D call TRBD2 (5 bases). From germline, CDR1 is SGHAT and CDR2 FQNNGV. V lost 3 bases, J lost 4 bases, and 8 bases lay in between. The CDR3 extends over 13 amino acids. The CDR3 region has the DNA TGTGCCAGCAGCTTCGGGAATCCAGATACGCAGTATTTT. It specifies CASSFGNPDTQYF.

This clonotype has a count of ten or more. The genes are TRBV28 and TRBJ2-7, with 9 positions matching TRBD2. The CDR3 has 15 residues. In germline, CDR1 is MDHEN, CDR2 SYDVKM. The V segment lost 5 bases and the J segment 2 bases; nucleotides outside the gene matches: 7. The CDR3 region has the DNA TGTGCCAGCAGTCCCCCGCGGGGGGGTCCCTACGAGCAGTACTTC. This codes for CASSPPRGGPYEQYF.

At least ten counts were recorded for this clonotype. The chain combines TRBV28 with TRBJ2-3; D unresolved. The CDR3 totals 11 residues. CDR1 is MDHEN, CDR2 SYDVKM, per germline. V lost 10 bases and J 11 bases, leaving 16 bases between the germline ends. The CDR3 sequence: CATILGWEQYF. In DNA form, the CDR3 reads TGTGCCACCATCCTCGGCTGGGAGCAGTATTTT. Looking up the rest from reference TRBV28 and TRBJ2-3 gives the full variable domain: DVKVTQSSRYLVKRTGEKVFLECVQDMDHENMFWYRQDPGLGLRLIYFSYDVKMKEKGDIPEGYSVSREKKERFSLILESASTNQTSMYLCATILGWEQYFGPGTRLTVL.

This clonotype was picked up many times. The chain has TRBV10-3 and TRBJ1-6; D remains unclear. The CDR3 has 14 amino acids. The V and J ends lost 11 bases and 9 bases respectively, with 20 bases between them. Germline V gene sequence: CDR1 ENHRY, CDR2 SYGVKD. CDR3 residues: CAGSPDPHASPLHF. The DNA of the CDR3 is TGTGCCGGCTCTCCGGACCCCCATGCTTCACCCCTCCACTTT.

This clonotype was detected ten times or more. The chain uses TRBV27 and TRBJ1-6; D unresolved. V lost 3 bases and J lost 0, with 6 bases in between. Germline CDR1 MNHEY, CDR2 SMNVEV (reference sequence). This CDR3 is 15 amino acids long. For the CDR3, the DNA is TGTGCCAGCAGTTTGGTGAGCTCCTATAATTCACCCCTCCACTTT. This translates into CASSLVSSYNSPLHF.

This clonotype was recorded many times. The V gene is TRBV12-3 or TRBV12-4, the J gene TRBJ2-5, with D perhaps assigned TRBD1 or TRBD2 (5 bases each). Trimming took off 7 bases at V and 1 base at J, with 13 bases between the two ends. The CDR3 spans 14 residues. The CDR3 DNA reads TGTGCCAGCACCAGTTGGGACCCCCAAGAGACCCAGTACTTC. It is translated as CASTSWDPQETQYF.

This clonotype has ten or more counts. The chain links TRBV12-3 or TRBV12-4 to TRBJ2-4; TRBD2 matches at 7 bases. The CDR3 contains 15 residues. J was trimmed by 0 bases and V by 4 bases; bases with no gene match: 3. The CDR3 sequence: CASSSSGEAKNIQYF. In nucleotides, the CDR3 is TGTGCCAGCAGTTCAAGCGGGGAAGCCAAAAACATTCAGTACTTC.

The table lists this clonotype with many counts. V gene TRBV18 combines with J gene TRBJ2-2, with TRBD2 matching over 9 bases. This CDR3 is built from 17 residues. CDR1 and CDR2 from the germline V gene are KGHSH and LQKENI. The V gene end was trimmed by 3 bases and the J gene end by 5 bases; junction bases not matched to a gene: 10. CDR3 DNA: TGTGCCAGCTCACCGGGAGCGGGAGGCCCACGTACCGGGGAGCTGTTTTTT. Protein sequence: CASSPGAGGPRTGELFF. Variable domain in full (rest from reference TRBV18 and TRBJ2-2): NAGVMQNPRHLVRRRGQEARLRCSPMKGHSHVYWYRQLPEEGLKFMVYLQKENIIDESGMPKERFSAEFPKEGPSILRIQQVVRGDSAAYFCASSPGAGGPRTGELFFGEGSRLTVL.

Many counts were recorded for this clonotype. The gene calls are TRBV2 and TRBJ2-3; the D gene could be TRBD1 or TRBD2 (6 bases each). Looked up from germline, CDR1 is SNHLY and CDR2 is FYNNEI. CDR3 length: 15 amino acids. V lost 4 bases and J 5 bases, leaving 16 bases between the germline ends. The CDR3 nucleotides are TGTGCCAGCAGTGTGGGTAGCGGAGGGGGAGATACGCAGTATTTT. Translating gives CASSVGSGGGDTQYF.

The sample holds many counts of this clonotype. The chain carries TRBV4-1 and TRBJ2-7; unclear D gene. Per the germline V gene, CDR1 is MGHRA and CDR2 is YSYEKL. The CDR3 spans 15 residues. The V end was cut by 4 bases, the J end by 0 bases, with 13 bases between. This CDR3 reads CASSPAILSSYEQYF. CDR3 sequence (DNA): TGCGCCAGCAGCCCGGCGATCCTAAGCTCCTACGAGCAGTACTTC.

This clonotype was seen at least ten times. The J gene is TRBJ2-1, the V gene TRBV7-9; no definite D call. Per the germline V gene, CDR1 is SEHNR and CDR2 is FQNEAQ (reference sequence). V lost 2 bases to trimming and J lost 9 bases, with 14 bases between them. The CDR3 consists of 14 residues. CDR3 loop: CASSLMSATPEQFF. Written as DNA, the CDR3 is TGTGCCAGCAGCTTAATGTCGGCTACACCTGAGCAGTTCTTC.

This sequence joins TRBV3-1 and TRBJ1-6; D remains unclear. The CDR3 totals 17 residues. Per the germline V gene, CDR1 is LGHDT and CDR2 is YNNKEL (reference sequence). Trimming shortened V by 4 bases and J by 0 bases, and 13 bases separated the two germline ends. The chain's CDR3 is CASSLRTASSYNSPLHF. The CDR3 DNA sequence: TGTGCCAGCAGCCTAAGGACCGCGAGCTCCTATAATTCACCCCTCCACTTT.

The chain is built from TRBV18 and TRBJ2-7, with D unclear. V was pared by 4 bases and J by 5 bases, with 15 bases between. Germline V gene data show CDR1 as KGHSH and CDR2 as LQKENI. The length of the CDR3 is 14 residues. The CDR3 sequence: CASSLGSVYDEQYF. In DNA form, the CDR3 reads TGTGCCAGCTCACTCGGTTCAGTGTACGACGAGCAGTACTTC. Full variable domain (remainder filled in from reference TRBV18 and TRBJ2-7): NAGVMQNPRHLVRRRGQEARLRCSPMKGHSHVYWYRQLPEEGLKFMVYLQKENIIDESGMPKERFSAEFPKEGPSILRIQQVVRGDSAAYFCASSLGSVYDEQYFGPGTRLTVT.

This clonotype is labeled as medium-sized. This chain connects TRBV6-2 or TRBV6-3 to TRBJ2-1, with no clear D. The CDR3 covers 14 residues. CDR1 is MNHEY and CDR2 is SVGEGT in the germline V gene. Trimming cost V 7 bases and J 8 bases, with 18 bases left between them. The CDR3 spells CASTPTSVKDEQFF. As DNA, the CDR3 is TGTGCCAGCACCCCGACTTCTGTCAAGGATGAGCAGTTCTTC.

Ten or more counts support this clonotype. The CDR3 protein is CSGRDSLQETQYF. The CDR3 DNA follows: TGCAGTGGTCGGGACAGCTTACAAGAGACCCAGTACTTC. V usage is TRBV20-1 and J usage is TRBJ2-5, with 7 positions matching TRBD1. J lost 2 bases, V lost 7 bases, and 7 bases had no gene match. CDR3 size: 13 residues. CDR1 and CDR2 (germline): DFQATT, SNEGSKA (reference sequence).

This clonotype was observed at least ten times. This sequence joins TRBV7-2 and TRBJ2-7; unclear D gene. Germline-derived CDR1 and CDR2 are SGHTA and FQGNSA. CDR3 length: 11 amino acids. The V end was cut by 5 bases, the J end by 7 bases, with 9 bases between. Written as DNA, the CDR3 is TGTGCCAGCAGCCCCTCCCTGGAGCAGTACTTC. Protein product: CASSPSLEQYF.

This clonotype occurred many times. The chain uses TRBV6-1 and TRBJ1-2; perhaps TRBD1 as D (6 bases). The germline gives CDR1 MNHNS, CDR2 SASEGT. The CDR3 loop spans 12 amino acids. Between the trimmed V and J ends, which lost 6 bases and 3 bases, there was a span of 8 bases. The CDR3 region is CASRPGDYGYTF. The DNA for the CDR3 is TGTGCCAGCAGGCCAGGGGACTATGGCTACACCTTC.

Concerning this clonotype: A single base separates this from a much larger clone, so it may be a read error. The CDR3 loop is CASSLPASGNEQFF. CDR3 bases: TGTGCCAGCAGTTTACCGGCCAGTGGGAATGAGCAGTTCTTC. The chain carries TRBV28 and TRBJ2-1; D remains ambiguous. Trimming stripped 2 bases from V and 7 bases from J, with 12 bases between. CDR1 and CDR2 (germline): MDHEN, SYDVKM. This CDR3 region has 14 residues.

This clonotype has at least ten counts. The chain uses TRBV6-5 and TRBJ1-1; TRBD1 might be the D (6 bases). This CDR3 is 14 amino acids long. Germline V gene lookup returns CDR1 MNHEY and CDR2 SVGAGI. Trimming shortened V by 10 bases and J by 4 bases, and 19 bases separated the two germline ends. CDR3 coding DNA: TGTGCCACCGGGGGTTTTCAGGGGACCACTGAAGCTTTCTTT. This gives the protein CATGGFQGTTEAFF.

This clonotype showed up many times. The gene calls are TRBV27 and TRBJ1-6; D unclear. Germline V gene sequence: CDR1 MNHEY, CDR2 SMNVEV (reference sequence). The CDR3 totals 14 residues. Trimming cost V 1 base and J 11 bases, with 12 bases left between them. CDR3 region: CASSLLGAATPLHF. As DNA, the CDR3 is TGTGCCAGCAGTTTATTGGGTGCCGCGACACCCCTCCACTTT.

This clonotype has a count of ten or more. The chain is built from TRBV20-1 and TRBJ2-7, with 7 bases that match TRBD1. Germline CDR1 is DFQATT and CDR2 is SNEGSKA (reference sequence). CDR3 length equals 15 residues. V was pared by 6 bases and J by 0 bases, with 11 bases of the junction left unmatched. CDR3 loop: CSAGPGQLFSYEQYF. CDR3 nucleotide sequence: TGCAGTGCAGGGCCGGGACAGCTGTTCTCCTACGAGCAGTACTTC.

This clonotype appeared many times. The genes are TRBV5-5 and TRBJ2-5, with D unclear. Germline CDR1 and CDR2: SGHKS and YYEKEE (reference sequence). Trimming shortened V by 0 bases and J by 1 base, and 7 bases separated the two germline ends. The CDR3 is made up of 14 amino acids. CDR3 residues: CASSLDWVQETQYF. The CDR3 nucleotides are TGTGCCAGCAGCTTGGACTGGGTCCAAGAGACCCAGTACTTC. Together with reference TRBV5-5 and TRBJ2-5, the CDR3 gives the full variable domain: DAGVTQSPTHLIKTRGQQVTLRCSPISGHKSVSWYQQVLGQGPQFIFQYYEKEERGRGNFPDRFSARQFPNYSSELNVNALLLGDSALYLCASSLDWVQETQYFGPGTRLLVL.

This clonotype appeared many times. This chain connects TRBV20-1 to TRBJ2-1; TRBD2 might be the D (5 bases). This CDR3 spans 15 amino acids. Germline CDR1 and CDR2: DFQATT and SNEGSKA (reference sequence). The germline V and J ends were trimmed by 6 bases and 1 base, with 16 bases remaining between them. The CDR3 reads CSANAERGSYNEQFF. Written as DNA, the CDR3 is TGCAGTGCAAACGCCGAGAGAGGGTCCTACAATGAGCAGTTCTTC.

This clonotype appeared many times. The V gene is TRBV2, the J gene TRBJ2-1; 10 bases are shared with TRBD2. The CDR3 extends over 14 amino acids. The germline CDR1 and CDR2 sequences are SNHLY and FYNNEI. J lost 5 bases, V lost 7 bases, and 5 bases had no gene match. The CDR3 bases are TGTGCCAGCACCGGGACTAGCGACAACAATGAGCAGTTCTTC. Protein product: CASTGTSDNNEQFF.

This clonotype came up many times. Here the CDR3 reads CASSQERATGELFF. CDR3 coding DNA: TGCGCCAGCAGCCAAGAACGGGCTACCGGGGAGCTGTTTTTT. The J gene is TRBJ2-2, the V gene TRBV4-3; D remains ambiguous. Germline V gives CDR1 LGHNA, CDR2 YSLEER. Trimming took 0 bases from V and 5 from J, leaving 7 bases between them. This CDR3 has 14 residues.